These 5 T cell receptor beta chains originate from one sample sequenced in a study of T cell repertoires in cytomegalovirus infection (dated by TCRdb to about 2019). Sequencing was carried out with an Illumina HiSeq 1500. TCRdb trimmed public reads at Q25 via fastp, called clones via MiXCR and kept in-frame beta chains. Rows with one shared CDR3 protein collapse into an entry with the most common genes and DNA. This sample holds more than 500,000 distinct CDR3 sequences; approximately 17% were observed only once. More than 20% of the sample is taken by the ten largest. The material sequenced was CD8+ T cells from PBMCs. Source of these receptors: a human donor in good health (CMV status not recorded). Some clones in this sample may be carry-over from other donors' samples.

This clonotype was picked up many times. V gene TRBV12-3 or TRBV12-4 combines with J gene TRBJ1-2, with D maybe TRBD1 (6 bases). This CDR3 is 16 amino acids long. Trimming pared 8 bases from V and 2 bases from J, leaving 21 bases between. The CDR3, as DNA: TGTGCCAGCCTTGACCCCTCCGGACAGACCAACTATGGCTACACCTTC. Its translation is CASLDPSGQTNYGYTF.

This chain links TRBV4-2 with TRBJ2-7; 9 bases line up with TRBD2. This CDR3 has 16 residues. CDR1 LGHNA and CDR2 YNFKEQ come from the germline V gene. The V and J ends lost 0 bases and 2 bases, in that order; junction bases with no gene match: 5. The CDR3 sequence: CASSQEGLAGPYEQYF. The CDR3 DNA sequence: TGTGCCAGCAGCCAAGAGGGGCTAGCGGGACCCTACGAGCAGTACTTC.

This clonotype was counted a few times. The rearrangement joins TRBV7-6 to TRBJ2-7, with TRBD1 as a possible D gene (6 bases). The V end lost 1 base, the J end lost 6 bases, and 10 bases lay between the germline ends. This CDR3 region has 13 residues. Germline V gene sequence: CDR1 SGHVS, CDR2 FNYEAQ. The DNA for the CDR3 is TGTGCCAGCAGCTTAGAAACAGGGTTCGAGCAGTACTTC. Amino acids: CASSLETGFEQYF.

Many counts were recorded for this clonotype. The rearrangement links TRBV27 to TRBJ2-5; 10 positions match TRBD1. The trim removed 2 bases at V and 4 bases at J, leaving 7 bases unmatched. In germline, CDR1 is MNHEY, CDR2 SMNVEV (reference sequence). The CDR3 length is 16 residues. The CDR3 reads CASSLTRDRGRETQYF. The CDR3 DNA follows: TGTGCCAGCAGTTTAACTCGGGACAGGGGTCGAGAGACCCAGTACTTC.

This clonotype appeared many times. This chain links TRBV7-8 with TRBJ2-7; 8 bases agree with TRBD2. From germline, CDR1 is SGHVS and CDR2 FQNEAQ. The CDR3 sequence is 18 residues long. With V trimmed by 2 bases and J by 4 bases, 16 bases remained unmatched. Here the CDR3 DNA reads TGTGCCAGCAGCTTAAAAGGGCAGGCTAGCGGGTGGGGTTACGAGCAGTACTTC. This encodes CASSLKGQASGWGYEQYF.